This TCR beta chain was retrieved from a study of beta chain features in type 1 diabetes. Overall study results and limits: All four CD4+ subsets of Type 1 diabetes patients contained TCRB CDR3s that were moderately but significantly shorter.

The germline V and J ends were trimmed by 0 bases and 7 bases, with 3 bases remaining between them. Germline V lookup: CDR1 LNHDA, CDR2 SQIVND (reference sequence). The CDR3 runs 11 residues. Expressed TCRB transcripts got sequenced, as all isolated RNA was reverse transcribed. Sequencing was performed with immunoSEQ multiplex PCR; in TCRdb, only in-frame clones are kept and a portion is missing. The sample lists approximately 280,000 clones; about 15% were seen once. Sorting with CD45RO/CCR7/CD25/CD127/CD95/CD27 yielded naive, central memory, regulatory and stem-like memory CD4+ cells. Comments on this clone: Its matching antigen is unknown.

The source of this sequence is a man aged 18 to 30 with type 1 diabetes. Sequencing was performed on naive CD4+ T cells from blood. The chain employs TRBV19 and TRBJ1-1; no firm D call. Written as DNA, the CDR3 is TGTGCCAGTAGTATAGAACTTGAAGCTTTCTTT. Its translation is CASSIELEAFF.